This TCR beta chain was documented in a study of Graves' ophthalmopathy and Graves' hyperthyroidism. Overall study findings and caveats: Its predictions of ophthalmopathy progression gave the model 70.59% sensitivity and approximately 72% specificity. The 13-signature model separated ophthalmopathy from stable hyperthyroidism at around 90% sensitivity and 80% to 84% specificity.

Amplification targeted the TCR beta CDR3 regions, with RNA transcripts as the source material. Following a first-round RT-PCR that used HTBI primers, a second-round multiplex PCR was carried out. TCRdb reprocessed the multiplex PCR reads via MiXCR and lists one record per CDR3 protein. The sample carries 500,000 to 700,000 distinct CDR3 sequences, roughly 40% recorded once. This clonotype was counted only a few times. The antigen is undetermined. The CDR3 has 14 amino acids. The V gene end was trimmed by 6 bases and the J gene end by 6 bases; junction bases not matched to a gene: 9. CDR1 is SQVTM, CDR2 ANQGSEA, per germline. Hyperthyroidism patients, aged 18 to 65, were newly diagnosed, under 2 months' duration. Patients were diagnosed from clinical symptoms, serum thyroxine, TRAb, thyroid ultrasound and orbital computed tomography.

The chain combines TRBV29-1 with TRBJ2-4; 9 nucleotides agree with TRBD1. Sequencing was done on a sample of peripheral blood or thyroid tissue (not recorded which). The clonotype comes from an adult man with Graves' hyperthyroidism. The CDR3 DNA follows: TGCAGCGTCACCGGGACAGGGAGGGTAAACATTCAGTACTTC. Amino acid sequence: CSVTGTGRVNIQYF.